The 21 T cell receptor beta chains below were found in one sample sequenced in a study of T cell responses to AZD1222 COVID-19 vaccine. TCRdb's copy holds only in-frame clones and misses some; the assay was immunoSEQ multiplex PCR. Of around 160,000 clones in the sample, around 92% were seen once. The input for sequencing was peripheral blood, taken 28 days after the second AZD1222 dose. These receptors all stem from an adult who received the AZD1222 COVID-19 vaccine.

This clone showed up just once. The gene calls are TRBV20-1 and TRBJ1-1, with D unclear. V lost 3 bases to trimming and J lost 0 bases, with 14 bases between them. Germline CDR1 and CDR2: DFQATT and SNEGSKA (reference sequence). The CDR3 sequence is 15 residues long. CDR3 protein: CSASRVSKMNTEAFF. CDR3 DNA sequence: TGCAGTGCTAGTCGGGTCTCCAAAATGAACACTGAAGCTTTCTTT.

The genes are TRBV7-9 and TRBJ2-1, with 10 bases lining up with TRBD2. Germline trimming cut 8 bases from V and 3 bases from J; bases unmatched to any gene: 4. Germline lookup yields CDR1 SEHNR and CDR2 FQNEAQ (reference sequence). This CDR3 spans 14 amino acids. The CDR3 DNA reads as TGTGCCAGCCAGCGGGGGGGGCTCTACAATGAGCAGTTCTTC. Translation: CASQRGGLYNEQFF.

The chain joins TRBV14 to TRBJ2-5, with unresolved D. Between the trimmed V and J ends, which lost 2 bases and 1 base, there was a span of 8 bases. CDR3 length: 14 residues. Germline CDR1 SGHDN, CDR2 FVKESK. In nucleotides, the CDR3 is TGTGCCAGCAGCCAATTAGACCCCCAAGAGACCCAGTACTTC. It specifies CASSQLDPQETQYF.

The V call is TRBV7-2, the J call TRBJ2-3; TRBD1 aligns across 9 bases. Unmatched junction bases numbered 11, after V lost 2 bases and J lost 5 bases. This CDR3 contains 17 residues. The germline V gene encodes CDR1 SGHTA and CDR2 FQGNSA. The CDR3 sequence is CASSLMGPGQGGDTQYF. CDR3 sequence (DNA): TGTGCCAGCAGCTTAATGGGGCCGGGACAGGGAGGAGATACGCAGTATTTT. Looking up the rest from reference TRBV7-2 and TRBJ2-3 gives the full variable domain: GAGVSQSPSNKVTEKGKDVELRCDPISGHTALYWYRQSLGQGLEFLIYFQGNSAPDKSGLPSDRFSAERTGGSVSTLTIQRTQQEDSAVYLCASSLMGPGQGGDTQYFGPGTRLTVL.

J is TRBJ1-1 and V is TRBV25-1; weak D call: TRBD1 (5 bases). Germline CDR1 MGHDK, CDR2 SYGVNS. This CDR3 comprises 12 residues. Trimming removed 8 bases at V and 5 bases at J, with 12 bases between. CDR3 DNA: TGTGCCAGCCAAGGGTCAGGGACTGAAGCTTTCTTT. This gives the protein CASQGSGTEAFF.

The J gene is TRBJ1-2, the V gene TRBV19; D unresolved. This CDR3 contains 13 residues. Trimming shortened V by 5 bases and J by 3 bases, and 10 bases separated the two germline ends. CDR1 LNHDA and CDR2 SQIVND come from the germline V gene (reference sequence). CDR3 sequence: CASSDMRDYGYTF. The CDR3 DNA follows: TGTGCCAGTAGTGACATGAGGGACTATGGCTACACCTTC.

In nucleotides, the CDR3 is TGTGCCAGCAGCGTAGTAGGTTGGGCGGGAGCGGCCTACAATGAGCAGTTCTTC. This sequence encodes CASSVVGWAGAAYNEQFF. The rearrangement uses TRBV9 and TRBJ2-1; TRBD2 matches 7 bases. Germline CDR1 is SGDLS and CDR2 is YYNGEE. The V and J ends lost 0 bases and 2 bases, in that order; junction bases with no gene match: 11. This CDR3 contains 18 residues. Full variable domain (remainder filled in from reference TRBV9 and TRBJ2-1): DSGVTQTPKHLITATGQRVTLRCSPRSGDLSVYWYQQSLDQGLQFLIQYYNGEERAKGNILERFSAQQFPDLHSELNLSSLELGDSALYFCASSVVGWAGAAYNEQFFGPGTRLTVL.

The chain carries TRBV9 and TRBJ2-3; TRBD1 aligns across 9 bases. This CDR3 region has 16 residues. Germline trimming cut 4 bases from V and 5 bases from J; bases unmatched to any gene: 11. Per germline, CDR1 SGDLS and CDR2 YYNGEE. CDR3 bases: TGTGCCAGCAGCAGACTACAGGGGGCGCGGGGAGATACGCAGTATTTT. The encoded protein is CASSRLQGARGDTQYF.

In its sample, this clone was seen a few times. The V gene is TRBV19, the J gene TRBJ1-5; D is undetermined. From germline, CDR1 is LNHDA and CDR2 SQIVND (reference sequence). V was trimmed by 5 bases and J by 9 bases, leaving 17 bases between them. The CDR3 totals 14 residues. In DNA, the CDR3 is TGTGCCAGTAGTGCGGCGGGGATGCAATGGCCCCAGCATTTT. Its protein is CASSAAGMQWPQHF.

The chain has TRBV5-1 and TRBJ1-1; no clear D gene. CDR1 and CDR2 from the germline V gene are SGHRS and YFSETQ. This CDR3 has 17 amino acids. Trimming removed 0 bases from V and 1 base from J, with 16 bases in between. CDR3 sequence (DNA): TGCGCCAGCAGCTTGGCTCGGCCAAAGATGAAGAACACTGAAGCTTTCTTT. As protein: CASSLARPKMKNTEAFF.

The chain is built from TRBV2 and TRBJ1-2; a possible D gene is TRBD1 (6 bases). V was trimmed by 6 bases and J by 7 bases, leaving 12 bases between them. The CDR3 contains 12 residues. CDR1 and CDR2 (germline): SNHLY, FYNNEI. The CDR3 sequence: CASRPGDLGYTF. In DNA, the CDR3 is TGTGCCAGCAGACCAGGGGACCTTGGCTACACCTTC.

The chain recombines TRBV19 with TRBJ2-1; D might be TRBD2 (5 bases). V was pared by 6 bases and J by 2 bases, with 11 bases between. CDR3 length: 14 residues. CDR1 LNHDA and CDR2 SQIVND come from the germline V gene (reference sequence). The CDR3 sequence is CASRPAETYNEQFF. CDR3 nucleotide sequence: TGTGCCAGTAGGCCAGCGGAGACCTACAATGAGCAGTTCTTC.

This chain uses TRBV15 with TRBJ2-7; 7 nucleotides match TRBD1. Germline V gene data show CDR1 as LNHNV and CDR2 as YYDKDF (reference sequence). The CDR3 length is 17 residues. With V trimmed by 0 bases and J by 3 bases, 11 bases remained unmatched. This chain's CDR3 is CATSRERFGTARYEQYF. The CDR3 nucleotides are TGTGCCACCAGCAGAGAGAGGTTCGGGACAGCTCGCTACGAGCAGTACTTC.

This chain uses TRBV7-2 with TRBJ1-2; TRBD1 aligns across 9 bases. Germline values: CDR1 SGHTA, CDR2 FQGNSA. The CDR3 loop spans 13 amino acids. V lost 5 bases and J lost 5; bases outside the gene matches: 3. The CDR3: CASSPDRGYGYTF. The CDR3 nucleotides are TGTGCCAGCAGCCCCGACAGGGGGTATGGCTACACCTTC.

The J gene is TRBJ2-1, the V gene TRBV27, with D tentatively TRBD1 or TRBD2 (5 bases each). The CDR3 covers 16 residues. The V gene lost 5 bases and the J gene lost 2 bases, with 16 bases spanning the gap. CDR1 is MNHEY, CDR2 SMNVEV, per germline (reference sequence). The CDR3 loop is CASSTQGASTYNEQFF. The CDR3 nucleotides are TGTGCCAGCAGTACCCAAGGGGCTAGCACCTACAATGAGCAGTTCTTC.

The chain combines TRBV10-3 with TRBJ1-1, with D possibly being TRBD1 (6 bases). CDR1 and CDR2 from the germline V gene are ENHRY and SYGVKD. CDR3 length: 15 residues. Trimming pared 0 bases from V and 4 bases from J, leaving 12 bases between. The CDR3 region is CAISESPRGTTEAFF. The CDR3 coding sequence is TGTGCCATCAGTGAGTCCCCCAGGGGAACCACTGAAGCTTTCTTT.

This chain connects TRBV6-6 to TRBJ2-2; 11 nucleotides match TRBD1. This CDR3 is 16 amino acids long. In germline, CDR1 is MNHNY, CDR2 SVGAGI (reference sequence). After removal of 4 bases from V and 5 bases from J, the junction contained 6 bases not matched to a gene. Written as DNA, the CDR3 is TGTGCCAGCAGTTCTCCGGGACAGGGGGGGACCGGGGAGCTGTTTTTT. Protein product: CASSSPGQGGTGELFF.

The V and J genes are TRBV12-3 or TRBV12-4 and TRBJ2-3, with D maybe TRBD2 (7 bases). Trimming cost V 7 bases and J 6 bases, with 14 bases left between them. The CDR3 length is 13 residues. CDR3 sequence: CASNWGGYDTQYF. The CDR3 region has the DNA TGTGCCAGCAACTGGGGGGGCTACGATACGCAGTATTTT.

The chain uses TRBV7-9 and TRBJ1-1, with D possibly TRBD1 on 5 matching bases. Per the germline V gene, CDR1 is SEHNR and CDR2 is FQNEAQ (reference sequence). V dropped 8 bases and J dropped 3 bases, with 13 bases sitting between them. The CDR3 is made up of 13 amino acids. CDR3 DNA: TGTGCCAGCTCTGGGGGGGTGGACACTGAAGCTTTCTTT. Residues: CASSGGVDTEAFF.

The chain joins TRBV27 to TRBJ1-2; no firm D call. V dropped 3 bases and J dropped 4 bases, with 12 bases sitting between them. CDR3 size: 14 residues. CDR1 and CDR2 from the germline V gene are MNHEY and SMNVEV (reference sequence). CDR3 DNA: TGTGCCAGCAGTTTGGGCCCGACCACCTATGGCTACACCTTC. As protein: CASSLGPTTYGYTF.

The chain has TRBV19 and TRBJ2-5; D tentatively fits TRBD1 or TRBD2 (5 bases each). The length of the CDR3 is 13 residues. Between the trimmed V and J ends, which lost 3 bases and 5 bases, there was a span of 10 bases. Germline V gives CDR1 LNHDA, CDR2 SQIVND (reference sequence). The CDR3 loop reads CASSIVWGETQYF. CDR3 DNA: TGTGCCAGTAGTATTGTATGGGGGGAGACCCAGTACTTC.